The T cell receptor beta chain under discussion was sequenced for a study of cytomegalovirus exposure and HLA in healthy donors. 60 Vbeta and 13 Jbeta primers were used in PCR. Repertoires were generated with immunoSEQ multiplex PCR, while TCRdb's copy carries only in-frame clones and drops some. The table has about 140,000 clones, roughly 77% seen once. Trimming took 4 bases from V and 4 from J; bases not matched to a gene: 7. CDR3 length: 15 residues. CDR1 is MNHEY, CDR2 SVGAGI, per germline. The sample consisted of PBMCs. The sequence was collected from a female donor in good health and CMV-seronegative. The chain recombines TRBV6-5 with TRBJ2-5, with 9 nucleotides matching TRBD2. The CDR3 DNA follows: TGTGCCAGCAGTTGGTTAGCGGGAGTCGGAGAGACCCAGTACTTC. It is translated as CASSWLAGVGETQYF.